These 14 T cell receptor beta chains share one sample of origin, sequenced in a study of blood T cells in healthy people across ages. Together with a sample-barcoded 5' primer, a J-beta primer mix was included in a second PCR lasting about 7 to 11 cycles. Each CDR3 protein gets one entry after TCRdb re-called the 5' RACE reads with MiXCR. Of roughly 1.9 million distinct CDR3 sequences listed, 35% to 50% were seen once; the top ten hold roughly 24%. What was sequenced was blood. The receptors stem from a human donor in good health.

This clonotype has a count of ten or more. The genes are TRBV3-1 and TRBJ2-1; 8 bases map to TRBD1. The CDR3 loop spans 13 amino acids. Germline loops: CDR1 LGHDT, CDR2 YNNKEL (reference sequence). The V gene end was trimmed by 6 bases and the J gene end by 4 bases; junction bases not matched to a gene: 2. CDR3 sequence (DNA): TGTGCCAGCAGTCAGGGGGCATACAATGAGCAGTTCTTC. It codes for CASSQGAYNEQFF.

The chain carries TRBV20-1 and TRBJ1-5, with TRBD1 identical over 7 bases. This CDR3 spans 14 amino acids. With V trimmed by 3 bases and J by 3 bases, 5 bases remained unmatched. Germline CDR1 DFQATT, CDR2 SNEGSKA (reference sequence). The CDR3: CSASSGQNNQPQHF. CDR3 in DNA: TGCAGTGCTAGCTCGGGACAGAACAATCAGCCCCAGCATTTT.

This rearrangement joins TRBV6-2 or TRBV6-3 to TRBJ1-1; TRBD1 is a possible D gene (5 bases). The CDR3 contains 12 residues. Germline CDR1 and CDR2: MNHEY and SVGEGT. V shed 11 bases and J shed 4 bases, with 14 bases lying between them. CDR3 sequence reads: CAAGGLSTEAFF. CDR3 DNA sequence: TGTGCCGCCGGGGGTCTTAGCACTGAAGCTTTCTTT.

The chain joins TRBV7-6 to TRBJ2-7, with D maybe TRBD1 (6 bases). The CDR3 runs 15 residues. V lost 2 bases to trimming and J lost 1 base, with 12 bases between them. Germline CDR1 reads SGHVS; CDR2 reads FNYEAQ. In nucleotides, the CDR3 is TGTGCCAGCAGCTTAAGACAGGCCACATCCTACGAGCAGTACTTC. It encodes CASSLRQATSYEQYF.

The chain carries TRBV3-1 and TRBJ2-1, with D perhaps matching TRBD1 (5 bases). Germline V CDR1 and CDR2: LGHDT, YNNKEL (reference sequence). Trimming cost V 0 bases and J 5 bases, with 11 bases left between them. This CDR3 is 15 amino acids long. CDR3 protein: CASSQEVEGDNEQFF. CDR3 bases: TGTGCCAGCAGCCAAGAAGTGGAAGGGGACAATGAGCAGTTCTTC.

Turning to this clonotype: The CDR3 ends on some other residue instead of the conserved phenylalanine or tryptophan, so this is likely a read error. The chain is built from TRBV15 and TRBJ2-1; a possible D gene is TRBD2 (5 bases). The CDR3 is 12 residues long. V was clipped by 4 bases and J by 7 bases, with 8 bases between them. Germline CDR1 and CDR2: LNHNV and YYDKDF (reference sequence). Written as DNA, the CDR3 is TGTGCCACCAGCAAGAGGAGGAATGAGCAGTTCGTC. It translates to CATSKRRNEQFV.

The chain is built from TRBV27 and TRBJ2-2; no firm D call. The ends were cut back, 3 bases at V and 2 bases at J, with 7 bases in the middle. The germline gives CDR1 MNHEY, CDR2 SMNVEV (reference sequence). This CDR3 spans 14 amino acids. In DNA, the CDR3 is TGTGCCAGCAGTTTTGGCATAAACACCGGGGAGCTGTTTTTT. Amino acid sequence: CASSFGINTGELFF.

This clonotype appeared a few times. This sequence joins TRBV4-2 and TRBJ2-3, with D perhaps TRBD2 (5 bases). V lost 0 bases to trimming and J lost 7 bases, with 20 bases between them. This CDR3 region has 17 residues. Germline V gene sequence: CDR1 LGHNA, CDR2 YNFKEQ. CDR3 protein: CASSQEGSGVEAYTQYF. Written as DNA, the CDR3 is TGTGCCAGCAGCCAAGAAGGGAGCGGCGTGGAGGCATATACGCAGTATTTT.

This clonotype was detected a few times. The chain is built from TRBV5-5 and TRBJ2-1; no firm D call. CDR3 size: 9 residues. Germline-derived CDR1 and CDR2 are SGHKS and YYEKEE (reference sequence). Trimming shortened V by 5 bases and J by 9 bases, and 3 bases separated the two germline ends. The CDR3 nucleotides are TGTGCCAGCAGTTCTGAGCAGTTCTTC. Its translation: CASSSEQFF.

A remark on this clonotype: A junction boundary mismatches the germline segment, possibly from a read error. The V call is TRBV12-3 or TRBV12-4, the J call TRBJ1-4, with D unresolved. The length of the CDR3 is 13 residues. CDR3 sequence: CASGLGVYEKPFF. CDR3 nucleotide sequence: TGTGCCAGCGGTTTGGGAGTTTATGAAAAACCGTTTTTT.

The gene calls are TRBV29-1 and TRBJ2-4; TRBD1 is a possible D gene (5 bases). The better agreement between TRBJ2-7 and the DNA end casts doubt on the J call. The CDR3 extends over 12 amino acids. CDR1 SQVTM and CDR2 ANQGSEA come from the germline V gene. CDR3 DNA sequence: TGCAGCGGGACGATAGGGGCCTACGAGCAGTACTTC. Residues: CSGTIGAYEQYF.

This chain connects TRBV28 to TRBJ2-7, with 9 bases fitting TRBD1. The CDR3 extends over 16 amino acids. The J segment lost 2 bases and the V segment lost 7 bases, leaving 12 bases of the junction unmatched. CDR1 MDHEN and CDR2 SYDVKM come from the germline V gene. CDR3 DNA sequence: TGTGCCAGCATACCAACATTGACAGGGGGTACCTACGAGCAGTACTTC. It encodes CASIPTLTGGTYEQYF.

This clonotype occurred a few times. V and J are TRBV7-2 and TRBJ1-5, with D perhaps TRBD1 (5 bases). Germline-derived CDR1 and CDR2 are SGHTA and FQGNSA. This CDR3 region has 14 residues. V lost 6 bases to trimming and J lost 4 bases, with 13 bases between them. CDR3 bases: TGTGCCAGCAGTAGGGGTGATGAGAATCAGCCCCAGCATTTT. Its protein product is CASSRGDENQPQHF.

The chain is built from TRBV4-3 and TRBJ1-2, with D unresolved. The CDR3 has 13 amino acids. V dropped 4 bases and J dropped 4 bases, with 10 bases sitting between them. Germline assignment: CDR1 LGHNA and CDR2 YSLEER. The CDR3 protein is CASSPDDGYGYTF. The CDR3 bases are TGCGCCAGCAGCCCAGACGACGGCTATGGCTACACCTTC.